The sequence of this TCR beta chain was determined in a study of CD8 T cells in Susac syndrome. Study-wide results and caveats: As the study acknowledged, the number of individuals in its TCR sequencing and HLA analysis was relatively small.

The CDR3 length is 14 residues. After removal of 3 bases from V and 0 bases from J, the junction contained 3 bases not matched to a gene. Germline assignment: CDR1 DFQATT and CDR2 SNEGSKA (reference sequence). With respect to this clonotype: Its target is not known.

RNA, at about 0.45 to 1 ug, was reverse transcribed with random hexamers. Amplification of TCR beta CDR3 spanned 54 Vbeta and 13 Jbeta via immunoSEQ multiplex PCR. TCRdb analysed the immunoSEQ multiplex PCR reads with MiXCR anew, one entry per CDR3 protein. The repertoire holds under 200,000 distinct CDR3 sequences, with about 91% as singletons. The patients with Susac syndrome satisfied recently defined diagnostic criteria for either definite or probable disease. Material: CD4+ T cells from PBMCs. This rearrangement joins TRBV20-1 to TRBJ1-1, with 8 bases that match TRBD1. The receptor's source is a human donor with Susac syndrome. The CDR3 DNA reads TGCAGTGCTAGGACAGGGGTTGTGAACACTGAAGCTTTCTTT. Its translation: CSARTGVVNTEAFF.